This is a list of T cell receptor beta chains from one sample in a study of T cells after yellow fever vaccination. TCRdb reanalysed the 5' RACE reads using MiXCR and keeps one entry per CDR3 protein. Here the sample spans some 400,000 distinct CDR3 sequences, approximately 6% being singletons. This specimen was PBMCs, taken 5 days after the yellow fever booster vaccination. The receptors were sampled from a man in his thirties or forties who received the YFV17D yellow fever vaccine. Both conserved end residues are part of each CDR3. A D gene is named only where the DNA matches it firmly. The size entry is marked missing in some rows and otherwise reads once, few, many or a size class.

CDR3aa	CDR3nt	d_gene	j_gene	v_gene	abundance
CASSPFLMSEQFF	TGTGCCAGCAGTCCATTTCTGATGAGTGAGCAGTTCTTC	.	TRBJ2-1	TRBV6-2/TRBV6-3	many
CSGLTGFNTIYF	TGCAGCGGCCTGACAGGGTTCAACACCATATATTTT	TRBD1	TRBJ1-3	TRBV29-1	many
CASSLVSPGLAGGVVGAQFF	TGTGCCAGCAGCTTAGTGTCCCCCGGACTAGCGGGAGGTGTTGTGGGAGCGCAGTTCTTC	TRBD2	TRBJ2-1	TRBV11-1	.
CASSPYSLAGEENEQFF	TGTGCCAGCAGTCCTTACTCACTAGCGGGAGAGGAGAATGAGCAGTTCTTC	TRBD2	TRBJ2-1	TRBV2	few
CSASHRGGDTIYF	TGCAGTGCTAGTCACAGGGGAGGAGACACCATATATTTT	TRBD1	TRBJ1-3	TRBV20-1	many
CASSLGGGEATNEKLFF	TGTGCCAGCAGCTTGGGTGGGGGAGAGGCAACTAATGAAAAACTGTTTTTT	.	TRBJ1-4	TRBV5-8	.
CASRTTSIDEQFF	TGTGCCAGCCGGACGACTAGCATAGATGAGCAGTTCTTC	TRBD2	TRBJ2-1	TRBV12-3/TRBV12-4	.
CSARRTSGSTDTQYF	TGCAGTGCTCGCCGGACTAGCGGTAGCACAGATACGCAGTATTTT	TRBD2	TRBJ2-3	TRBV20-1	.
CASRGGGVYEQYF	TGTGCCAGCCGGGGAGGGGGGGTTTACGAGCAGTACTTC	.	TRBJ2-7	TRBV7-2	.
CASSRGLLSYNEQFF	TGTGCCAGCAGCCGTGGACTCCTCTCCTACAATGAGCAGTTCTTC	.	TRBJ2-1	TRBV5-5	.
CASSPTGGRSNQPQNF	TGTGCCAGCAGCCCAACAGGGGGACGGAGCAATCAGCCCCAGAATTTT	TRBD1	TRBJ1-5	TRBV12-3/TRBV12-4	.
CASRDDRDRSTDTQYF	TGTGCCAGCAGGGATGACCGGGACAGATCCACAGATACGCAGTATTTT	TRBD1	TRBJ2-3	TRBV28	many
CASRPAGNEQFF	TGTGCCAGCAGACCAGCCGGGAATGAGCAGTTCTTC	.	TRBJ2-1	TRBV12-3/TRBV12-4	many
CSVRINSNQPQHF	TGCAGCGTCCGGATAAATAGCAATCAGCCCCAGCATTTT	.	TRBJ1-5	TRBV29-1	.
CISVPEAHGLVTDTQYF	.	.	TRBJ2-3	TRBV7-5	many
CASSYSMLFGQGSYNEQFF	TGTGCCAGCAGTTACTCGATGCTCTTTGGTCAGGGATCATACAATGAGCAGTTCTTC	.	TRBJ2-1	TRBV6-5	few
CASSPDTGTTSEQYF	TGTGCCAGCAGCCCGGATACCGGGACTACCTCCGAGCAGTACTTC	TRBD2	TRBJ2-7	TRBV7-9	.
CASSLVSSQGAGANVLTF	TGCGCCAGCAGCTTGGTATCCAGCCAGGGGGCTGGGGCCAACGTCCTGACTTTC	TRBD1	TRBJ2-6	TRBV5-1	few
CAIKTGPSTDTQYF	TGTGCCATCAAGACAGGGCCTAGCACAGATACGCAGTATTTT	TRBD1	TRBJ2-3	TRBV10-3	few
CSLWTGSYNEQFF	TGCAGCCTTTGGACAGGGTCCTACAATGAGCAGTTCTTC	TRBD1	TRBJ2-1	TRBV29-1	few
CASSSDVHPYNEQFF	TGCGCCAGCAGCTCGGACGTTCACCCCTACAATGAGCAGTTCTTC	.	TRBJ2-1	TRBV5-1	.
CSGTTSGKLYEQYF	TGCAGTGGTACGACTAGCGGGAAGCTTTACGAGCAGTACTTC	TRBD2	TRBJ2-7	TRBV20-1	many
CSVGQGAFSGTEAFF	TGCAGTGTCGGACAGGGGGCTTTCTCCGGCACTGAAGCTTTCTTT	TRBD1	TRBJ1-1	TRBV20-1	few
CSARGLRRESADTQYF	TGCAGTGCTAGAGGGTTAAGGCGGGAGAGCGCAGATACGCAGTATTTT	TRBD2	TRBJ2-3	TRBV20-1	few
CASSLAVEDTQYF	TGTGCCAGCAGCTTAGCGGTGGAGGATACGCAGTATTTT	.	TRBJ2-3	TRBV7-9	many
CASRRSGSMGELFF	TGTGCCAGCAGACGGAGTGGGTCAATGGGGGAGCTGTTTTTT	.	TRBJ2-2	TRBV7-3	many
CASSQDDTTYEQYF	TGCGCCAGCAGCCAGGATGACACCACCTACGAGCAGTACTTC	.	TRBJ2-7	TRBV4-3	.
CASNAGNTDTQYF	TGTGCCAGTAATGCCGGGAACACAGATACGCAGTATTTT	.	TRBJ2-3	TRBV19	.
CASRPWGGTDTQYF	TGTGCCAGCAGGCCATGGGGGGGCACAGATACGCAGTATTTT	.	TRBJ2-3	TRBV28	many
CASSVRVQGESPLHF	TGTGCCAGCAGTGTCCGTGTTCAGGGAGAGTCACCCCTCCACTTT	.	TRBJ1-6	TRBV2	few
CASSSLGGTSGAYEQYF	TGTGCCAGCAGCTCCCTGGGAGGGACTAGCGGAGCCTACGAGCAGTACTTC	TRBD2	TRBJ2-7	TRBV2	.
CASSFHQETQYF	TGTGCCAGCAGCTTTCATCAAGAGACCCAGTACTTC	.	TRBJ2-5	TRBV5-6	many
CASSLVQGVGSYNEQFF	TGTGCCAGCAGCTTAGTCCAGGGCGTCGGGTCCTACAATGAGCAGTTCTTC	.	TRBJ2-1	TRBV7-8	.
CASSLSGESQYF	TGTGCCAGCAGCTTATCCGGAGAGTCCCAGTACTTC	.	TRBJ2-5	TRBV7-8	.
CAWSVLKTSGPQHF	TGTGCCTGGAGTGTACTCAAAACTTCAGGGCCCCAGCATTTT	.	TRBJ1-5	TRBV30	few
CASRNQGGAGGYTF	TGTGCCAGCAGAAACCAAGGGGGCGCGGGCGGCTACACCTTC	TRBD1	TRBJ1-2	TRBV27	few
CASSPRGRAGELFF	TGTGCCAGCAGCCCCAGGGGCAGGGCCGGGGAGCTGTTTTTT	.	TRBJ2-2	TRBV7-2	.
CASRGSGSRATDTQYF	TGTGCCAGTAGGGGGAGCGGCTCGCGGGCCACAGATACGCAGTATTTT	.	TRBJ2-3	TRBV19	few
CASSLPTPPTGYYTF	TGTGCCAGCAGTTTGCCCACGCCCCCGACAGGGTACTACACCTTC	TRBD1	TRBJ1-2	TRBV6-5	.
CASSLAWSSSDIQYF	TGTGCCAGCAGTTTAGCATGGTCGTCGAGTGACATTCAGTACTTC	.	TRBJ2-4	TRBV12-3/TRBV12-4	few
CASSPDGQTAGANVLTF	TGCGCCAGCAGCCCCGACGGGCAGACGGCTGGGGCCAACGTCCTGACTTTC	.	TRBJ2-6	TRBV4-3	.
CASSPPGGAVGYGYTF	TGTGCCAGCAGCCCCCCCGGGGGGGCAGTGGGATATGGCTACACCTTC	.	TRBJ1-2	TRBV9	few
CASSLAGTGAYNEQFF	TGCGCCAGCAGCTTGGCCGGGACGGGAGCATACAATGAGCAGTTCTTC	.	TRBJ2-1	TRBV5-1	many
CSALGSYNSPLHF	TGCAGTGCTCTCGGCAGCTATAATTCACCCCTCCACTTT	.	TRBJ1-6	TRBV20-1	.
CASNRGLTDTQYF	TGTGCCAGCAACCGGGGACTCACAGATACGCAGTATTTT	.	TRBJ2-3	TRBV7-8	many
CSAIKSTDTQYF	TGCAGTGCTATAAAAAGCACAGATACGCAGTATTTT	.	TRBJ2-3	TRBV20-1	few
CASSPNPGRNTGELFF	TGTGCCAGCAGCCCCAACCCGGGACGGAACACCGGGGAGCTGTTTTTT	.	TRBJ2-2	TRBV6-4	.
CSPRGGEGDTQYF	TGCAGCCCGAGAGGGGGAGAGGGAGATACGCAGTATTTT	.	TRBJ2-3	TRBV29-1	few
CSAREDRGQMGEQFF	TGCAGTGCTAGGGAGGACAGGGGGCAAATGGGTGAGCAGTTCTTC	TRBD1	TRBJ2-1	TRBV20-1	.
CATSPRDGDEQYF	TGTGCCACCAGCCCCAGGGATGGAGACGAGCAGTACTTC	.	TRBJ2-7	TRBV15	.
CASTPRAGVSTGELFF	TGTGCCAGCACCCCCAGGGCAGGGGTGAGCACCGGGGAGCTGTTTTTT	.	TRBJ2-2	TRBV6-1	many
CAWSHQSTDTQYF	TGTGCCTGGAGTCATCAAAGCACAGATACGCAGTATTTT	.	TRBJ2-3	TRBV30	.
CASSWETNTEAFF	TGTGCCAGCAGCTGGGAGACTAACACTGAAGCTTTCTTT	.	TRBJ1-1	TRBV5-6	few
CASSFPGRGAKNIQYF	TGTGCCAGCAGCTTCCCCGGGCGGGGAGCCAAAAACATTCAGTACTTC	.	TRBJ2-4	TRBV5-6	few